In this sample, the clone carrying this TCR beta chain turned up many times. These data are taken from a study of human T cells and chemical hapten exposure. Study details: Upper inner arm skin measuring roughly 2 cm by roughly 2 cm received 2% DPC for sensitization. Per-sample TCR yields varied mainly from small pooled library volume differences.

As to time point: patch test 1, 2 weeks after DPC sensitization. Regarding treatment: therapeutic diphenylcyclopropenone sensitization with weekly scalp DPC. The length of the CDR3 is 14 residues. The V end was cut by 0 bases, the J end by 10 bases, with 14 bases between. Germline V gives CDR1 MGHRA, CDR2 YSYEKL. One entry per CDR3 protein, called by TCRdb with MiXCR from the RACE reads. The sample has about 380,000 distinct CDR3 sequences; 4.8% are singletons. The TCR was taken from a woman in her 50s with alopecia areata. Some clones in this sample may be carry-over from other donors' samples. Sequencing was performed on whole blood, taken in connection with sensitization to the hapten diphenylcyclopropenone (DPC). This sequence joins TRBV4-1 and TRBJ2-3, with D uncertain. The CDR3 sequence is CASSQDPLGYAQYF. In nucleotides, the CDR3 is TGCGCCAGCAGCCAAGATCCCCTGGGCTATGCGCAGTATTTT.